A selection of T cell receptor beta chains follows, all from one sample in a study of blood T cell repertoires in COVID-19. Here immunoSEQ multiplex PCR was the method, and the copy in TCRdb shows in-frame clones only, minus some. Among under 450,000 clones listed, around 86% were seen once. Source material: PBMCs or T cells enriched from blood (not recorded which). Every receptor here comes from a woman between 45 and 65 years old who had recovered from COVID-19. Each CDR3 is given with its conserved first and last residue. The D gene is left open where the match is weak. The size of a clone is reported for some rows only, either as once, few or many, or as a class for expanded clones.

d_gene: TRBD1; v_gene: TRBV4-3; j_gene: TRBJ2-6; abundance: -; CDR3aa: CASSQDRVSGANVLTF; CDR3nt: TGCGCCAGCAGCCAGGACAGGGTCTCTGGGGCCAACGTCCTGACTTTC
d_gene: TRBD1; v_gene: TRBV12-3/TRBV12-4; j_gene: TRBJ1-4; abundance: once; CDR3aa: CASDRGLNEKLFF; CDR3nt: TGTGCCAGCGACAGGGGCCTTAATGAAAAACTGTTTTTT
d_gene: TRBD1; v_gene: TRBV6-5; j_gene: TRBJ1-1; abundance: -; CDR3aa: CASSRDREGTEAFF; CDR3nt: TGTGCCAGCAGCAGGGACAGGGAGGGCACTGAAGCTTTCTTT
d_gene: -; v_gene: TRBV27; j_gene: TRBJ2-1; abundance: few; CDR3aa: CASRKNNEQFF; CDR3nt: TGTGCCAGCCGTAAAAACAATGAGCAGTTCTTC
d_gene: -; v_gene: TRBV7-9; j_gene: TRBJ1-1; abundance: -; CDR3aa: CASNQGREETEAFF; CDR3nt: TGTGCCAGCAACCAGGGTAGGGAGGAGACTGAAGCTTTCTTT
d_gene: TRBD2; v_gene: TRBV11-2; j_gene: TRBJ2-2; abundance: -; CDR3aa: CASSPSGATGELFF; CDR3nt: TGTGCCAGCAGCCCCAGCGGGGCCACCGGGGAGCTGTTTTTT
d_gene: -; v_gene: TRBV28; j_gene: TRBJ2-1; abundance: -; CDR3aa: CASSSSGNNEQFF; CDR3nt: TGTGCCAGCAGTTCGTCAGGGAACAATGAGCAGTTCTTC
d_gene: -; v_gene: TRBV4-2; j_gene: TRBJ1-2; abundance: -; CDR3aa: CASSRGYGYTF; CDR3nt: TGTGCCAGCAGCCGAGGCTATGGCTACACCTTC
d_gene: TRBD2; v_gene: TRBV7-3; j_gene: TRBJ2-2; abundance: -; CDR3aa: CASSSGGGELFF; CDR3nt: TGTGCCAGCAGTTCGGGAGGCGGGGAGCTGTTTTTT
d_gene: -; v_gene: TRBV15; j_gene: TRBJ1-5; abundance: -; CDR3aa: CATSRDGRVRGNQPQHF; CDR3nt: TGTGCCACCAGCAGAGATGGGAGGGTTCGGGGCAATCAGCCCCAGCATTTT
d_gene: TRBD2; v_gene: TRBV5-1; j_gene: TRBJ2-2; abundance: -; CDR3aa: CASSLGLAGEASGELFF; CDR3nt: TGCGCCAGCAGCTTAGGACTAGCGGGAGAGGCCAGCGGGGAGCTGTTTTTT
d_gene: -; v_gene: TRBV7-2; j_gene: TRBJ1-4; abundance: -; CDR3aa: CASSLQGYNEKLFF; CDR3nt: TGTGCCAGCAGCTTACAGGGATATAACGAAAAACTGTTTTTT
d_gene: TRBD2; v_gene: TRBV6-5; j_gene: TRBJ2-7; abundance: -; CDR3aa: CASSTQTSGNYEQYF; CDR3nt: TGTGCCAGCAGTACCCAGACTAGCGGGAACTACGAGCAGTACTTC
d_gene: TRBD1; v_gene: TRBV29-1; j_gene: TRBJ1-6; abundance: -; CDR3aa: CSVGTGDNSPLHF; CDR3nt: TGCAGCGTTGGGACAGGGGATAATTCACCCCTCCACTTT
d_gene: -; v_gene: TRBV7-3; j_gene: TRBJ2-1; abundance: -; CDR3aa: CASSLFAGNSNEQFF; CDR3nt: TGTGCCAGCAGCTTATTCGCGGGAAACTCCAATGAGCAGTTCTTC
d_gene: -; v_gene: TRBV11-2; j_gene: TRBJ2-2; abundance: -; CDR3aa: CASSLRQPGTGELFF; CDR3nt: TGTGCCAGCAGCTTGAGACAGCCCGGAACCGGGGAGCTGTTTTTT
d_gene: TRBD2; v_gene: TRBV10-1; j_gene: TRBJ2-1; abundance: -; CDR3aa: CASSDLAGGSYNEQFF; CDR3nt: TGCGCCAGCAGTGATCTGGCGGGGGGTAGCTACAATGAGCAGTTCTTC
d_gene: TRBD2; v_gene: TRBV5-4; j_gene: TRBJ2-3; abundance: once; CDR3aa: CASNLINPGLATDTQYF; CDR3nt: TGTGCCAGCAACCTAATTAATCCGGGACTAGCGACAGATACGCAGTATTTT
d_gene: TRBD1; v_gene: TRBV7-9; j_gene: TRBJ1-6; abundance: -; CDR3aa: CASSLTGGLNSPLHF; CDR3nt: TGTGCCAGCAGCTTAACAGGGGGCTTGAATTCACCCCTCCACTTT
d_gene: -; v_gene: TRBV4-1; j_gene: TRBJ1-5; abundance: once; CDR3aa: CASSQDSGILNQPQHF; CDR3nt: TGCGCCAGCAGCCAAGATTCGGGAATCCTGAATCAGCCCCAGCATTTT
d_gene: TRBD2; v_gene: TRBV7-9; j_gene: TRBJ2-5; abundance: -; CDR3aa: CASSPAGGETQYF; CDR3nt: TGTGCCAGCAGCCCCGCGGGAGGAGAGACCCAGTACTTC
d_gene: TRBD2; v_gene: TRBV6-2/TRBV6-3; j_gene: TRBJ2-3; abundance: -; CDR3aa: CASSYSRLAGGRTDTQYF; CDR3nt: TGTGCCAGCAGTTACTCTCGACTAGCGGGAGGGAGGACAGATACGCAGTATTTT
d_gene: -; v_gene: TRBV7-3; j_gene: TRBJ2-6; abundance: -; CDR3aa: CASRTDSNSGANVLTF; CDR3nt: TGTGCCAGCAGAACAGACAGTAACTCTGGGGCCAACGTCCTGACTTTC
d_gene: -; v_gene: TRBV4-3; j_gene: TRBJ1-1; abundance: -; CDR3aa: CASSQDPRTVNTEAFF; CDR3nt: TGCGCCAGCAGCCAAGATCCCAGGACAGTGAACACTGAAGCTTTCTTT
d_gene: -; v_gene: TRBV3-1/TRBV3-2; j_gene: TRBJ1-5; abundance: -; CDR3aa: CASSQQGNQPQHF; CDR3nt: TGTGCCAGCAGCCAACAGGGCAATCAGCCCCAGCATTTT
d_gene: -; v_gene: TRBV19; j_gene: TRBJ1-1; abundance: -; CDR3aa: CASSITGENTEAFF; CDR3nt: TGTGCCAGTAGCATTACAGGAGAGAACACTGAAGCTTTCTTT
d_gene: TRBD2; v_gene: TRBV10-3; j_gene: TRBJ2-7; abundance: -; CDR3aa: CAILAGDTYEQYF; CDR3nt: TGTGCCATCTTAGCGGGAGACACCTACGAGCAGTACTTC
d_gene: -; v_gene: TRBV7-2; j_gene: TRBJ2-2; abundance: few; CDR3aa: CASSLVPPGGELFF; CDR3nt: TGTGCCAGCAGCTTAGTCCCCCCGGGCGGGGAGCTGTTTTTT
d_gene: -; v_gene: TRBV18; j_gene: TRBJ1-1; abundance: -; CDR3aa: CASSLRGGENTEAFF; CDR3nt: TGTGCCAGCTCACTCAGGGGTGGGGAGAACACTGAAGCTTTCTTT
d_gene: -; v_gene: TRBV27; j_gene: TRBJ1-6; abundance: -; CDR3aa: CAAGRVPLHF; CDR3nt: TGTGCCGCAGGGAGGGTACCCCTCCACTTT
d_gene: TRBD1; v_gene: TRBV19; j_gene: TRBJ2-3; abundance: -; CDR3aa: CASSMSHGTGTDTQYF; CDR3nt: TGTGCCAGTAGTATGTCCCACGGGACAGGCACAGATACGCAGTATTTT
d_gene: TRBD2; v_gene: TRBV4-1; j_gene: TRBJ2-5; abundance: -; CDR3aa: CASSSGLAGGWETQYF; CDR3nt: TGCGCCAGCAGCTCGGGACTAGCGGGAGGGTGGGAGACCCAGTACTTC
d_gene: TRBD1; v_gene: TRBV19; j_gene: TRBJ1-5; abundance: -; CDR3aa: CASSGDRGRPQHF; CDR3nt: TGTGCCAGTAGTGGGGACAGGGGACGCCCCCAGCATTTT
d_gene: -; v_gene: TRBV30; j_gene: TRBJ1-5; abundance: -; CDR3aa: CAWSAGDANQPQHF; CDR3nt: TGTGCCTGGAGTGCAGGGGACGCCAATCAGCCCCAGCATTTT
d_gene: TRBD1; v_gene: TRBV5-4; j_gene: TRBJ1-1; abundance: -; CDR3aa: CASSSEIRGPIEAFF; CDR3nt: TGTGCCAGCAGTTCGGAGATCAGGGGGCCAATTGAAGCTTTCTTT
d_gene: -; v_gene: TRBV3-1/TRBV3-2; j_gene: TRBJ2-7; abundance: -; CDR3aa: CASSYGLGEQYF; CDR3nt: TGTGCCAGCAGCTACGGACTCGGGGAGCAGTACTTC
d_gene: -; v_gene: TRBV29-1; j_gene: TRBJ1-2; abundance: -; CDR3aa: CSVGGGTYGYTF; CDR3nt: TGCAGCGTTGGGGGCGGAACCTATGGCTACACCTTC
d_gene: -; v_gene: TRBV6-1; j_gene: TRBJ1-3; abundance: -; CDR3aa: CASSELPGNTIYF; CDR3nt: TGTGCCAGCAGTGAACTCCCCGGGAACACCATATATTTT
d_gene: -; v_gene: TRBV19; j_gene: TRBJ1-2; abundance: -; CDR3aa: CASSMGGVWDYGYTF; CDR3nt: TGTGCCAGTAGTATGGGGGGAGTGTGGGACTATGGCTACACCTTC
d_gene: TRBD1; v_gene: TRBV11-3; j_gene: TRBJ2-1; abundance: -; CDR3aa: CASSFLDRVNEQFF; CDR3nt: TGTGCCAGCAGCTTCCTGGACAGGGTCAATGAGCAGTTCTTC
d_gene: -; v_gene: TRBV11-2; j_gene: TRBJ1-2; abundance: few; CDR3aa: CASSWGQGYTF; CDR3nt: TGTGCCAGCTCCTGGGGGCAGGGCTACACCTTC
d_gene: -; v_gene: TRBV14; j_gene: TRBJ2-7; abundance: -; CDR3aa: CASSQGFGRTGYEQYF; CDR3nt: TGTGCCAGCAGCCAAGGATTTGGGCGTACCGGCTACGAGCAGTACTTC
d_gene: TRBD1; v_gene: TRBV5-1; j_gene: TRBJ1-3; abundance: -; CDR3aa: CASSVGTGTGNTIYF; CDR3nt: TGCGCCAGCAGCGTGGGGACAGGGACTGGAAACACCATATATTTT
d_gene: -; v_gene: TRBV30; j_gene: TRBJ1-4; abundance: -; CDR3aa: CAWSLKGTNEKLFF; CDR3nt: TGTGCCTGGAGTCTTAAGGGGACTAATGAAAAACTGTTTTTT
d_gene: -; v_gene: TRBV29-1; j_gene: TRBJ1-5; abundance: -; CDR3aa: CTRTGFQPQHF; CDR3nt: TGCACCCGAACAGGGTTTCAGCCCCAGCATTTT
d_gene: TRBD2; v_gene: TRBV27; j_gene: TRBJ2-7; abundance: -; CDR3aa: CASRGTSGSYEQYF; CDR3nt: TGTGCCAGCAGGGGGACTAGCGGCTCCTACGAGCAGTACTTC
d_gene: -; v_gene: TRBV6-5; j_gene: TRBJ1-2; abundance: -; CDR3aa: CASSYPGGVLGSYTF; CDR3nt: TGTGCCAGCAGTTACCCGGGGGGGGTCCTTGGTAGCTACACCTTC
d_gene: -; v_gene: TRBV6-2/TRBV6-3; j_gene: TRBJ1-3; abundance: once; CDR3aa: CASSYSNFPGVSGNTIYF; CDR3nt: TGTGCCAGCAGTTACTCGAACTTCCCAGGCGTCTCTGGAAACACCATATATTTT
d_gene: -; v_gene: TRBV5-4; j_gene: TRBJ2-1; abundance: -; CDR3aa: CASSSVGGLYNEQFF; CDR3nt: TGTGCCAGCAGCTCGGTCGGGGGACTCTACAATGAGCAGTTCTTC
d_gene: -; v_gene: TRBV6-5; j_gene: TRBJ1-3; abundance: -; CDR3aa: CASSSPGNTIYF; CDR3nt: TGTGCCAGCAGTAGCCCTGGAAACACCATATATTTT
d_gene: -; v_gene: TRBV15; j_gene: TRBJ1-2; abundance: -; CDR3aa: CATSRASGPGGYTF; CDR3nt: TGTGCCACCAGCAGGGCCAGTGGGCCTGGGGGCTACACCTTC
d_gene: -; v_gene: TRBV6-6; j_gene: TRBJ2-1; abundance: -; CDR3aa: CASSRELTGTNEQFF; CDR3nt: TGTGCCAGCAGTCGCGAACTAACAGGGACCAATGAGCAGTTCTTC
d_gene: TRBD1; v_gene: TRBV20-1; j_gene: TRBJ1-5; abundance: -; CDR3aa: CSASYPRGTANQPQHF; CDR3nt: TGCAGTGCTAGTTATCCTCGTGGGACAGCTAATCAGCCCCAGCATTTT